These T cell receptor beta chains were read from a single sample in a study of blood T cell repertoires in COVID-19. The table came from immunoSEQ multiplex PCR; TCRdb's copy has only in-frame clones and leaves some out. This sample has about 110,000 clones, with approximately 82% found just once. What was sequenced was peripheral blood. These receptors were taken from a woman aged 60-75 years with acute or convalescent COVID-19. Both conserved end residues are part of each CDR3. Each record gives: V gene, CDR3 protein.

>TRBV3-1/TRBV3-2
CASSQAGGLKTQYF
>TRBV18
CASSPRIRDREDEQYF
>TRBV28
CASRKVNRNYGYTF
>TRBV19
CASSIGEVEAFF
>TRBV12-3/TRBV12-4
CASGKGVGEQFF
>TRBV28
CASSSLAGPFSYNSPLHF
>TRBV7-3
CASSPDGGFHEQYF
>TRBV10-3
CAIGAGDSYNSPLHF
>TRBV5-1
CASSLYAGSGGRNEQFF
>TRBV29-1
CSVVGTGANGYTF
>TRBV5-1
CASFPGLVANNEQFF
>TRBV28
CASSFEGSSRDTQYF
>TRBV10-3
CAIRSGTGESGELFF
>TRBV7-9
CASSLEGLAGGGSWNEQFF
>TRBV27
CASSFGTSLQTQYF
>TRBV15
CATSRGNGANYGYTF
>TRBV5-4
CASSPRDYNSPLHF
>TRBV9
CASSALLQGTGELFF
>TRBV5-1
CASSAQNRGANTGELFF
>TRBV24-1
CATGGLGGYTF
>TRBV19
CASSIGGLPNTEAFF
>TRBV12-3/TRBV12-4
CASRGGKGYEQYF
>TRBV3-1/TRBV3-2
CASSQATSGSPYNEQFF
>TRBV25-1
CASNAGGDTQYF
>TRBV15
CATSRGENRPRTDTQYF
>TRBV3-1/TRBV3-2
CASSQALVGYNEQFF
>TRBV5-1
CASSSRQGHYEQYF
>TRBV10-3
CAISDLSGNQPQHF
>TRBV12-3/TRBV12-4
CASSLARDSPLHF
>TRBV9
CASSVVGLAGGTEQFF
>TRBV10-3
CAISDTAYEQYF
>TRBV20-1
CSASSRGTEAFF
>TRBV27
CASSFTTGGYGYTF
>TRBV18
CASSPRMGEQYF
>TRBV3-1/TRBV3-2
CASSQGAGKGYGYTF
>TRBV19
CASSMRADPLGANVLTF
>TRBV28
CASSSRGRDGYTF
>TRBV6-5
CASSGVGTYQETQYF
>TRBV7-9
CASSWGQGETEAFF
>TRBV12-3/TRBV12-4
CASSLGLSPEAFF
>TRBV10-2
CASSNLIQGLSGNTIYF
>TRBV6-5
CASLMGGTGNTIYF
>TRBV9
CASSATVNTEAFF
>TRBV19
CASSRRRGIETQYF
>TRBV7-2
CASSLVPGNTEAFF